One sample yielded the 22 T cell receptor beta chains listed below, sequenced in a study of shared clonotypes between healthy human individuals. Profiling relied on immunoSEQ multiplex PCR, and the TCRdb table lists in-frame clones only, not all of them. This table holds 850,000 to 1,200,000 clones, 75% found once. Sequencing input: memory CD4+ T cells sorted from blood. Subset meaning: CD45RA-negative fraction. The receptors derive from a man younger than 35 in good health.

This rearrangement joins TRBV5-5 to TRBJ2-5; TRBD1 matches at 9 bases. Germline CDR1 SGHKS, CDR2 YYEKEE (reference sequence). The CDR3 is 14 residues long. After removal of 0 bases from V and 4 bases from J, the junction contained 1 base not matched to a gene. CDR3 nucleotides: TGTGCCAGCAGCTTGGCGGGACAGGGAGAGACCCAGTACTTC. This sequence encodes CASSLAGQGETQYF. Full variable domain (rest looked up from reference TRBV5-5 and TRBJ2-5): DAGVTQSPTHLIKTRGQQVTLRCSPISGHKSVSWYQQVLGQGPQFIFQYYEKEERGRGNFPDRFSARQFPNYSSELNVNALLLGDSALYLCASSLAGQGETQYFGPGTRLLVL.

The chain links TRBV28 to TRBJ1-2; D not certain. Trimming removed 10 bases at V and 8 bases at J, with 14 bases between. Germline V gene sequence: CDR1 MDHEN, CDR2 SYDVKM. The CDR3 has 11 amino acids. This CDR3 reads CATVRAGGYTF. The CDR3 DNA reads TGTGCCACCGTGAGGGCCGGGGGCTACACCTTC.

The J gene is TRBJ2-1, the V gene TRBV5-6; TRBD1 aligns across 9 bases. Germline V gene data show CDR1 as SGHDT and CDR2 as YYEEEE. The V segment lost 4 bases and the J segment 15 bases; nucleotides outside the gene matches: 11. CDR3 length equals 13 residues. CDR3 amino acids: CASSQTPGQGSFF. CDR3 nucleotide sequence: TGTGCCAGCAGCCAAACACCGGGACAGGGATCGTTCTTC. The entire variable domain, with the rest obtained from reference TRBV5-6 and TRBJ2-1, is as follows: DAGVTQSPTHLIKTRGQQVTLRCSPKSGHDTVSWYQQALGQGPQFIFQYYEEEERQRGNFPDRFSGHQFPNYSSELNVNALLLGDSALYLCASSQTPGQGSFFGPGTRLTVL.

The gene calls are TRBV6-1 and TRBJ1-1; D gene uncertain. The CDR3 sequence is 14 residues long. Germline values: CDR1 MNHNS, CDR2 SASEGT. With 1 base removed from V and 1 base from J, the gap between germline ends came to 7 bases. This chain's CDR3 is CASSEDIWNTEAFF. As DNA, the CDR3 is TGTGCCAGCAGTGAAGATATCTGGAACACTGAAGCTTTCTTT.

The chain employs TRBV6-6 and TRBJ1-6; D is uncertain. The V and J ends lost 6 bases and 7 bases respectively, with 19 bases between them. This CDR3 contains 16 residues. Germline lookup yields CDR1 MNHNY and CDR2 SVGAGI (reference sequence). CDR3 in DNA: TGTGCCAGCAGCCCCTCTTCGCAGGCCCACAATTCACCCCTCCACTTT. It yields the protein CASSPSSQAHNSPLHF.

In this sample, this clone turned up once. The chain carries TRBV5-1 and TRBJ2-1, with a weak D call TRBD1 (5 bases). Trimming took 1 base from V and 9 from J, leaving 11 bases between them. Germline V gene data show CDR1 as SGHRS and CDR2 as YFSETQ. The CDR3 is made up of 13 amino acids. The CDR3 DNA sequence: TGCGCCAGCAGCTTGAGTGGGCAGGGTGAGCAGTTCTTC. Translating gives CASSLSGQGEQFF.

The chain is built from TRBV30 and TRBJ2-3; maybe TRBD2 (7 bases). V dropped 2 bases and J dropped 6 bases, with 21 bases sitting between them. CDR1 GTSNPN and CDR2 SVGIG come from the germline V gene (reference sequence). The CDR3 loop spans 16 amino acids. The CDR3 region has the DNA TGTGCCTGGAGTCCCGGGGAGGACGGGGGGCGGGATACGCAGTATTTT. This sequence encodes CAWSPGEDGGRDTQYF.

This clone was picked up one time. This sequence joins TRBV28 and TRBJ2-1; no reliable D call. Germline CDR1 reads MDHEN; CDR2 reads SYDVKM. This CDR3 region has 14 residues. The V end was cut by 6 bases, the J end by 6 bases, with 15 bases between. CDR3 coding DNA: TGTGCCAGCAGCTCCCCTATTCCCTCCAATGAGCAGTTCTTC. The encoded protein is CASSSPIPSNEQFF.

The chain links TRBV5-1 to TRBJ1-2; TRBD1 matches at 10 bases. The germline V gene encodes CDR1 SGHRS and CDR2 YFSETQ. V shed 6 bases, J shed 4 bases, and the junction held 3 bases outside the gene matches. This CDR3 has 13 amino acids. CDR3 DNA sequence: TGCGCCAGCAACTGGGACAGGGGCTATGGCTACACCTTC. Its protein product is CASNWDRGYGYTF.

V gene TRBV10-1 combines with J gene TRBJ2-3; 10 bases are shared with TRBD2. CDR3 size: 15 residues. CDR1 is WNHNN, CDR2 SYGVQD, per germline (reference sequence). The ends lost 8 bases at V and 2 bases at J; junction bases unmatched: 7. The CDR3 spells CASSRSGGYTDTQYF. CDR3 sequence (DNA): TGCGCCAGCTCCCGTAGCGGGGGGTACACAGATACGCAGTATTTT.

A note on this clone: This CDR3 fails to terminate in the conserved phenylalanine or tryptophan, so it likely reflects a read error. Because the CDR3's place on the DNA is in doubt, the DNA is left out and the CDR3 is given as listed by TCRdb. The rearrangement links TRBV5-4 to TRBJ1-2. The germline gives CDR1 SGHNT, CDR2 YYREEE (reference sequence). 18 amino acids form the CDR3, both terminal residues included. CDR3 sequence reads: CASSSAQYQGPDDLHRLV.

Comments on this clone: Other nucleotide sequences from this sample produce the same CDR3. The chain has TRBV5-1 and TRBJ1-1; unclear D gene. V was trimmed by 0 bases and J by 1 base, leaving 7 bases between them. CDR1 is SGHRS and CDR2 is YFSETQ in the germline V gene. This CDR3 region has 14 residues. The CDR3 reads CASSLVGWNTEAFF. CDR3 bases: TGCGCCAGCAGCTTGGTAGGATGGAACACTGAAGCTTTCTTT.

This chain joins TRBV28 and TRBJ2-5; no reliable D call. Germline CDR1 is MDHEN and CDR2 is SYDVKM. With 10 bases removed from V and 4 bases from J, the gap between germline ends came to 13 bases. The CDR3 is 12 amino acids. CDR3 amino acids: CAIRRPGETQYF. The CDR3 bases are TGTGCCATCCGACGGCCGGGAGAGACCCAGTACTTC.

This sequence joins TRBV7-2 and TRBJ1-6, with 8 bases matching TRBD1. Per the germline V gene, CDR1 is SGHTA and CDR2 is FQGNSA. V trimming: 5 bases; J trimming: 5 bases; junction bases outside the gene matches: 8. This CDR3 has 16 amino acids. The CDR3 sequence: CASSRRTGSNNSPLHF. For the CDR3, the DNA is TGTGCCAGCAGCCGTCGGACAGGGAGTAATAATTCACCCCTCCACTTT.

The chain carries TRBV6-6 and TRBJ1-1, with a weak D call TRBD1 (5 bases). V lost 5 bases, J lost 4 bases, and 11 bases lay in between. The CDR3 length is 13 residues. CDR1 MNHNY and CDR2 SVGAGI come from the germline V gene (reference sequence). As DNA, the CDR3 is TGTGCCAGCAGTCGACCAGACAGCACTGAAGCTTTCTTT. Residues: CASSRPDSTEAFF.

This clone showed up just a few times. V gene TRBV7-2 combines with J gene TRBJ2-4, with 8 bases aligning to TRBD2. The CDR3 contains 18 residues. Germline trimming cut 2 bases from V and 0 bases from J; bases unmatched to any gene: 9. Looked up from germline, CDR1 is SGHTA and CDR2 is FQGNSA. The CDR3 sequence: CASSLRPTSGLAKNIQYF. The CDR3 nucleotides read TGTGCCAGCAGCTTAAGGCCTACTAGCGGCCTAGCCAAAAACATTCAGTACTTC.

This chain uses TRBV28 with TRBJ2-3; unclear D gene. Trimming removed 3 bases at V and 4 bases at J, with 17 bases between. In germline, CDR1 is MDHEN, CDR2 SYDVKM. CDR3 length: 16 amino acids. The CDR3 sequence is CASSFVGTSLADTQYF. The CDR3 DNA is TGTGCCAGCAGTTTTGTGGGAACTTCTTTGGCAGATACGCAGTATTTT.

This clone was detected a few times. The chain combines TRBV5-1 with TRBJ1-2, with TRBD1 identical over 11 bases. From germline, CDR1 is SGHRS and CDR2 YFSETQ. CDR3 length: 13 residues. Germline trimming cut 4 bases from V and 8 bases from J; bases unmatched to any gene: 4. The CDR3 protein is CASSPDRGQGYTF. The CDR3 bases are TGCGCCAGCAGCCCGGACAGGGGGCAAGGCTACACCTTC.

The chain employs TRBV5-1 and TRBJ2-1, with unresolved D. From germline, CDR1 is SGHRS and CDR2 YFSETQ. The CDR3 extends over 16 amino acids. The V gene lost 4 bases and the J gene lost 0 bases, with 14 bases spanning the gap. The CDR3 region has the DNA TGCGCCAGCAGCCCCCTGGCGGAGCGCTCCTACAATGAGCAGTTCTTC. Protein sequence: CASSPLAERSYNEQFF.

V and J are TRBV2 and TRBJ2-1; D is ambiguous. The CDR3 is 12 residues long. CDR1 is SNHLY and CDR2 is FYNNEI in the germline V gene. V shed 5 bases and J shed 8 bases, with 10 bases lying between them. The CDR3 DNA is TGTGCCAGCAGTCGCCTACTGCATGAGCAGTTCTTC. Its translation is CASSRLLHEQFF.

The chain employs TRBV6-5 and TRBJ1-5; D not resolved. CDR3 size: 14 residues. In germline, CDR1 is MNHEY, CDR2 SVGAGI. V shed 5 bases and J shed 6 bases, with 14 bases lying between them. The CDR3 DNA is TGTGCCAGCAGTCCCGGGATTTTCGTTCAGCCCCAGCATTTT. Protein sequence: CASSPGIFVQPQHF.

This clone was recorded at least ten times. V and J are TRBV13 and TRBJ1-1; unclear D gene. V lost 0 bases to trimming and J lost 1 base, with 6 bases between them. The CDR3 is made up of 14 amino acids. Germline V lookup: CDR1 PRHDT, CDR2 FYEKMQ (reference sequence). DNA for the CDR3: TGTGCCAGCAGCTTAGGTCACGGGAACACTGAAGCTTTCTTT. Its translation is CASSLGHGNTEAFF. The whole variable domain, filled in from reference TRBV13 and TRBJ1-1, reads AAGVIQSPRHLIKEKRETATLKCYPIPRHDTVYWYQQGPGQDPQFLISFYEKMQSDKGSIPDRFSAQQFSDYHSELNMSSLELGDSALYFCASSLGHGNTEAFFGQGTRLTVV.